The rows below give T cell receptor beta chains drawn from one sample of a study of cytomegalovirus exposure and HLA in healthy donors. Produced via immunoSEQ multiplex PCR; TCRdb's table is partial and in-frame only. The data contain approximately 170,000 clones, around 82% of them singletons. Material: PBMCs. All receptors come from a man between 25 and 39 years old in good health and CMV-seropositive. CDR3s include the opening cysteine and the closing phenylalanine or tryptophan. D genes are given only for firm matches. Only some rows state a clone size, as once, few, many or a class for expanded clones.

>TRBJ2-5|NA|NA|TRBV5-1
TGCGCCAGCAGCTTAGGAGGCGGGGAGACCCAGTACTTC
CASSLGGGETQYF
>TRBJ1-1|NA|TRBD1|TRBV5-1
TGCGCCAGCAGCTCGGTTAAGACAGGGGGCGCCCCGACTGAAGCTTTCTTT
CASSSVKTGGAPTEAFF
>TRBJ2-7|few|NA|TRBV6-5
TGTGCCAGCAGTTACTCTGCGGAGTCCTACGAGCAGTACTTC
CASSYSAESYEQYF
>TRBJ2-7|once|TRBD1|TRBV27
TGTGCCACCGCACGGCCTCGACAGGGGCGAACCTACGAGCAGTACTTC
CATARPRQGRTYEQYF
>TRBJ1-1|NA|TRBD1|TRBV27
TGTGCCAGCAGTAGGGACAGGAACACTGAAGCTTTCTTT
CASSRDRNTEAFF
>TRBJ1-4|NA|NA|TRBV30
TGTGCCTGGAGTCCCTTGGAGTTCAGCCCGCAACTGTTTTTT
CAWSPLEFSPQLFF
>TRBJ2-7|NA|NA|TRBV30
TGTGCCTGGAGTTCCGCCTACGAGCAGTACTTC
CAWSSAYEQYF
>TRBJ1-5|few|TRBD1|TRBV5-6
TGTGCCAGCAGCTTGGCCGGGACAGGGAATCAGCCCCAGCATTTT
CASSLAGTGNQPQHF
>TRBJ1-2|NA|TRBD1|TRBV6-6
TGTGCCAGCGATACCGGGACAGGGTTATTTTATGGCTACACCTTC
CASDTGTGLFYGYTF
>TRBJ2-1|NA|TRBD1|TRBV2
TGTGCCAGCAGTGTTGGGACAGGGAATAGCAATGAGCAGTTCTTC
CASSVGTGNSNEQFF
>TRBJ2-5|NA|NA|TRBV6-6
TGTGCCAGCAGTCCGGACAGCCAAGAGACCCAGTACTTC
CASSPDSQETQYF